This TCR beta chain stems from a study of T cell responses to AZD1222 COVID-19 vaccine. Findings of the study overall: Donors skewed white British and female; clonal diversity was possibly underestimated. Among vaccine-associated CD4 TCRs, coverage spanned spike, with dominance at 160-218 and 743-854.

On this clone: Antigen: not known.

Some clones are missing from TCRdb's copy, which holds only in-frame ones; the method was immunoSEQ multiplex PCR. The sample yields 55,000 to 75,000 clones, around nine tenths seen once. Material: peripheral blood, obtained on day 0 of AZD1222 vaccination. The receptor's source is an adult in good health.

The CDR3: CASSTATGSMNTEAFF. CDR3 in DNA: TGTGCCAGCTCAACGGCGACAGGGTCAATGAACACTGAAGCTTTCTTT. The chain carries TRBV18 and TRBJ1-1; 7 bases map to TRBD1. After removal of 5 bases from V and 0 bases from J, the junction contained 9 bases not matched to a gene. The germline gives CDR1 KGHSH, CDR2 LQKENI. This CDR3 region has 16 residues.